The clone carrying this TCR beta chain was detected once. The sample belongs to a study of blood T cell repertoires in COVID-19. The CDR3 has 14 residues. V was clipped by 5 bases and J by 8 bases, with 13 bases between them. Per germline, CDR1 MNHEY and CDR2 SVGAGI. Clones were read by immunoSEQ multiplex PCR, and TCRdb kept only the in-frame ones, dropping some. The sample gives 130,000 or so clones, roughly 86% of which show up once; almost 8.5% is in the top ten. The chain couples TRBV6-5 to TRBJ2-6; the D gene is possibly TRBD1 (6 bases). This TCR was sampled from a woman in her fifties or sixties with acute or convalescent COVID-19. Sequenced sample: peripheral blood. The CDR3 nucleotides read TGTGCCAGCAGTCCAGGGGTTGCCACCAACGTCCTGACTTTC. Protein sequence: CASSPGVATNVLTF.